This T cell receptor (beta chain) was recovered during a study of blood T cells in healthy people across ages. Looked up from germline, CDR1 is SGHVS and CDR2 is FQNEAQ. Trimming took off 7 bases at V and 9 bases at J, with 22 bases between the two ends. This CDR3 is 16 amino acids long. Next came a second PCR, run for 7 to 11 cycles, which used a sample-barcoded 5' primer along with a J-beta primer mix. TCRdb reanalysed the 5' RACE reads using MiXCR and keeps one entry per CDR3 protein. The table has 550,000 to 600,000 distinct CDR3 sequences, roughly 48% seen once. This clonotype was observed many times.

V is TRBV7-8 and J is TRBJ1-6; tentative D call: TRBD1 (5 bases). The sequencing sample was made of blood. The clonotype comes from a man at least 80 years old in good health. Here the CDR3 reads CASTRGSKGLSSPLHF. CDR3 nucleotide sequence: TGTGCCAGCACGCGGGGCTCGAAGGGGCTCTCTTCACCCCTCCACTTT.